This T cell receptor (beta chain) is drawn from a study of shared clonotypes between healthy human individuals. Using immunoSEQ multiplex PCR, the repertoire was profiled, and TCRdb retains in-frame clones only, with some absent. Among about 2 million clones listed, about 95% were seen once. It was CD45RO-negative cells, positively selected for CCR7, that made up naive CD8 cells, with terminally differentiated effector memory CD45RA+ cells excluded. The V gene lost 3 bases and the J gene lost 4 bases, with 21 bases spanning the gap. Germline V CDR1 and CDR2: SGHNT, YYREEE (reference sequence). This CDR3 region has 17 residues.

The sequenced material came from naive CD8+ T cells sorted from blood. J is TRBJ2-3 and V is TRBV5-4; D assignment may be TRBD1 or TRBD2 (5 bases each). The clonotype comes from a man between 18 and 29 years old in good health. CDR3 bases: TGTGCCAGCAGCTCCTTGTCTGGCGGAGAGGGGTCAGATACGCAGTATTTT. It encodes CASSSLSGGEGSDTQYF.